The 9 T cell receptor beta chains below were found in one sample sequenced in a study of patients and donors after allogeneic stem cell transplantation. MiXCR, applied by TCRdb to the RT-PCR reads, yields one record per CDR3 protein. This repertoire shows about 410,000 distinct CDR3 sequences, 16% found once; its top ten account for 7% to 7.5%. Sequenced sample: blood, either unsorted or a sorted T cell fraction (not recorded which). These receptors all come from a human donor who was either an allogeneic HSCT recipient or a stem cell or donor lymphocyte infusion donor (not recorded which). It is not recorded whose cells these are; they may come from a transplant donor.

This clonotype came up a few times. The chain uses TRBV20-1 and TRBJ2-7; 7 bases are a match to TRBD1. Germline trimming cut 5 bases from V and 2 bases from J; bases unmatched to any gene: 3. Germline CDR1 reads DFQATT; CDR2 reads SNEGSKA (reference sequence). The CDR3 totals 12 residues. CDR3 amino acids: CSAEDRAYEQYF. The CDR3 nucleotides are TGCAGTGCTGAAGACAGGGCCTACGAGCAGTACTTC.

The chain has TRBV20-1 and TRBJ2-1; maybe TRBD2 (5 bases). Trimming shortened V by 1 base and J by 3 bases, and 10 bases separated the two germline ends. Germline CDR1 DFQATT, CDR2 SNEGSKA (reference sequence). The CDR3 sequence is 14 residues long. The CDR3 sequence is CSARVYRGYNEQFF. In DNA form, the CDR3 reads TGCAGTGCTAGAGTTTATCGGGGCTACAATGAGCAGTTCTTC.

This rearrangement joins TRBV5-1 to TRBJ1-4; D possibly corresponds to TRBD1 (6 bases). Germline loops: CDR1 SGHRS, CDR2 YFSETQ. The V gene lost 4 bases and the J gene lost 8 bases, with 12 bases spanning the gap. The CDR3 is made up of 13 amino acids. CDR3 amino acids: CASSGGQQEKLFF. CDR3 nucleotide sequence: TGCGCCAGCAGCGGGGGACAACAGGAAAAACTGTTTTTT.

The chain employs TRBV5-1 and TRBJ2-7; D is possibly TRBD1 or TRBD2 (5 bases each). The CDR3 consists of 15 residues. Germline V gene data show CDR1 as SGHRS and CDR2 as YFSETQ. The V gene lost 4 bases and the J gene lost 2 bases, with 16 bases spanning the gap. The CDR3: CASSPGTQTAYEQYF. The CDR3 DNA follows: TGCGCCAGCAGCCCGGGGACCCAGACGGCCTACGAGCAGTACTTC.

This clonotype has ten or more counts. The rearrangement joins TRBV7-9 to TRBJ1-2; unclear D gene. Germline values: CDR1 SEHNR, CDR2 FQNEAQ (reference sequence). The CDR3 contains 13 residues. The V end was cut by 3 bases, the J end by 1 base, with 6 bases between. The CDR3 spells CASSLGNNYGYTF. The CDR3 nucleotides read TGTGCCAGCAGCTTGGGGAATAACTATGGCTACACCTTC.

The chain uses TRBV2 and TRBJ2-1, with 8 nucleotides matching TRBD2. Losses at the gene ends were 7 bases for V and 7 bases for J; bases not matched to a gene: 9. The CDR3 runs 14 residues. From germline, CDR1 is SNHLY and CDR2 FYNNEI. This chain's CDR3 is CASILFRGGNEQFF. The CDR3, as DNA: TGTGCCAGCATCTTATTTCGGGGGGGGAATGAGCAGTTCTTC.

The V gene is TRBV20-1, the J gene TRBJ2-3; 15 bases are a match to TRBD2. V shed 3 bases, J shed 0 bases, and the junction held 7 bases outside the gene matches. Germline V gene lookup returns CDR1 DFQATT and CDR2 SNEGSKA (reference sequence). The CDR3 consists of 18 residues. The CDR3 loop is CSARSGTSGGTSTDTQYF. CDR3 DNA sequence: TGCAGTGCTAGGTCCGGGACTAGCGGGGGGACTAGCACAGATACGCAGTATTTT.

The chain has TRBV7-2 and TRBJ2-3; the D gene could be TRBD1 or TRBD2 (5 bases each). CDR3 length: 15 residues. Per germline, CDR1 SGHTA and CDR2 FQGNSA. Trimming shortened V by 4 bases and J by 3 bases, and 14 bases separated the two germline ends. The DNA for the CDR3 is TGTGCCAGCAGCTCTATGGGACGGTGGACAGATACGCAGTATTTT. This codes for CASSSMGRWTDTQYF. The complete variable domain, with remaining parts taken from reference TRBV7-2 and TRBJ2-3, reads GAGVSQSPSNKVTEKGKDVELRCDPISGHTALYWYRQSLGQGLEFLIYFQGNSAPDKSGLPSDRFSAERTGGSVSTLTIQRTQQEDSAVYLCASSSMGRWTDTQYFGPGTRLTVL.

The CDR3 reads CASRYRTEAIGPQYF. The CDR3 DNA sequence: TGCGCCAGCAGATACCGGACAGAGGCAATTGGACCGCAGTATTTT. The chain links TRBV5-1 to TRBJ2-3; TRBD1 might be the D (6 bases). Germline CDR1 and CDR2: SGHRS and YFSETQ. The CDR3 has 15 residues. Trimming removed 5 bases from V and 10 bases from J, with 23 bases in between.